The T cell receptor (beta chain) under discussion was sequenced for a study of T cell responses to AZD1222 COVID-19 vaccine. General study points: CD4 TCRs linked to vaccination spanned spike, dominating at 160-218 and 743-854. Two AZD1222 doses significantly raised spike-specific TCR breadth and depth over controls.

The protocol was immunoSEQ multiplex PCR, while the TCRdb copy is restricted to in-frame clones and leaves out a portion. This table holds some 180,000 clones, about 92% found once. CDR3 size: 15 residues. Trimming pared 4 bases from V and 3 bases from J, leaving 14 bases between. Germline values: CDR1 SGHTA, CDR2 FQGNSA. With respect to this clone: Its antigen remains unknown.

Source: peripheral blood, taken 28 days after the second dose of the MenACWY control vaccine. The chain carries TRBV7-2 and TRBJ2-3; possibly TRBD1 or TRBD2 for D (5 bases each). The receptor comes from an adult who received the MenACWY meningococcal vaccine as a control. This CDR3 reads CASSSPGRVTDTQYF. In nucleotides, the CDR3 is TGTGCCAGCAGCTCCCCGGGACGAGTTACAGATACGCAGTATTTT. The complete variable domain, with remaining parts taken from reference TRBV7-2 and TRBJ2-3, reads GAGVSQSPSNKVTEKGKDVELRCDPISGHTALYWYRQSLGQGLEFLIYFQGNSAPDKSGLPSDRFSAERTGGSVSTLTIQRTQQEDSAVYLCASSSPGRVTDTQYFGPGTRLTVL.